The 10 T cell receptor beta chains listed next were all sequenced from one sample in a study of T cell responses to AZD1222 COVID-19 vaccine. Here immunoSEQ multiplex PCR was the method, and the copy in TCRdb shows in-frame clones only, minus some. In the table there are 90,000 to 150,000 clones, roughly 88% of which are singletons. The material was peripheral blood, obtained on day 0 of AZD1222 vaccination. The receptor set was obtained from an adult in good health.

V gene TRBV5-1 combines with J gene TRBJ1-1; 9 bases line up with TRBD1. Germline-derived CDR1 and CDR2 are SGHRS and YFSETQ. V was pared by 4 bases and J by 3 bases, with 10 bases of the junction left unmatched. The CDR3 length is 16 residues. The CDR3 reads CASSPGQGRSYTEAFF. Written as DNA, the CDR3 is TGCGCCAGCAGCCCAGGACAGGGGCGCTCTTACACTGAAGCTTTCTTT.

The genes are TRBV29-1 and TRBJ1-1; D is undetermined. This CDR3 is 14 amino acids long. V was clipped by 5 bases and J by 5 bases, with 18 bases between them. Germline V gene lookup returns CDR1 SQVTM and CDR2 ANQGSEA. The CDR3 protein is CSVPDPKRPTEAFF. The CDR3 coding sequence is TGCAGCGTTCCCGACCCGAAACGACCAACTGAAGCTTTCTTT.

The J gene is TRBJ2-1, the V gene TRBV5-6, with unresolved D. The CDR3 sequence is 14 residues long. V dropped 9 bases and J dropped 0 bases, with 13 bases sitting between them. Germline values: CDR1 SGHDT, CDR2 YYEEEE. The CDR3 DNA sequence: TGTGCCACCACGGGCCCGAGCTCCTACAATGAGCAGTTCTTC. As protein: CATTGPSSYNEQFF.

This clone was counted once. This sequence joins TRBV18 and TRBJ2-2, with a tentative D call TRBD1 (6 bases). The CDR3 totals 16 residues. From germline, CDR1 is KGHSH and CDR2 LQKENI. V was trimmed by 5 bases and J by 0 bases, leaving 13 bases between them. The CDR3 is CASSFQDSANTGELFF. CDR3 bases: TGTGCCAGCTCATTCCAGGACAGCGCGAACACCGGGGAGCTGTTTTTT.

The rearrangement uses TRBV2 and TRBJ2-3; D is perhaps TRBD1 (6 bases). The length of the CDR3 is 15 residues. The V end was cut by 3 bases, the J end by 2 bases, with 12 bases between. The germline V gene has CDR1 SNHLY and CDR2 FYNNEI. CDR3 coding DNA: TGTGCCAGCAGTGAGGTTACAGGGACCACAGATACGCAGTATTTT. Amino acid sequence: CASSEVTGTTDTQYF.

This clone was counted at least ten times. The chain carries TRBV2 and TRBJ1-5; D is ambiguous. Germline lookup yields CDR1 SNHLY and CDR2 FYNNEI. With 3 bases removed from V and 3 bases from J, the gap between germline ends came to 9 bases. CDR3 size: 14 residues. The CDR3 nucleotides read TGTGCCAGCAGTGATACGGGAACCAATCAGCCCCAGCATTTT. This encodes CASSDTGTNQPQHF.

The chain employs TRBV7-3 and TRBJ2-2, with D possibly being TRBD1 or TRBD2 (6 bases each). The V gene lost 0 bases and the J gene lost 2 bases, with 10 bases spanning the gap. Germline CDR1 SGHTA, CDR2 FQGTGA. This CDR3 spans 16 amino acids. CDR3 DNA sequence: TGTGCCAGCAGCTTAACGGGGGGCGATAACACCGGGGAGCTGTTTTTT. This sequence encodes CASSLTGGDNTGELFF.

V and J are TRBV10-3 and TRBJ2-5; a weak D match, TRBD1 (7 bases). In germline, CDR1 is ENHRY, CDR2 SYGVKD. This CDR3 region has 14 residues. V was pared by 4 bases and J by 4 bases, with 13 bases between. For the CDR3, the DNA is TGTGCCATCAGTGGCAGGGGGGTTACAGAGACCCAGTACTTC. This encodes CAISGRGVTETQYF.

In its sample, this clone was seen a few times. CDR3 DNA: TGTGCCAGCAGTTTACCTCGGGGCTCCTCTGGAAACACCATATATTTT. This gives the protein CASSLPRGSSGNTIYF. V gene TRBV28 combines with J gene TRBJ1-3, with a weak D call TRBD1 (5 bases). The CDR3 has 16 amino acids. Trimming pared 2 bases from V and 0 bases from J, leaving 11 bases between. Germline V lookup: CDR1 MDHEN, CDR2 SYDVKM.

This clone came up once. The chain has TRBV3-1 (or the pseudogene TRBV3-2) and TRBJ2-1; 9 positions match TRBD2. This CDR3 has 13 amino acids. After removal of 7 bases from V and 4 bases from J, the junction contained 2 bases not matched to a gene. The germline gives CDR1 LGHDT, CDR2 YNNKEL (reference sequence). CDR3 coding DNA: TGTGCCAGCACCGCGGGGGGGTACAATGAGCAGTTCTTC. This gives the protein CASTAGGYNEQFF.